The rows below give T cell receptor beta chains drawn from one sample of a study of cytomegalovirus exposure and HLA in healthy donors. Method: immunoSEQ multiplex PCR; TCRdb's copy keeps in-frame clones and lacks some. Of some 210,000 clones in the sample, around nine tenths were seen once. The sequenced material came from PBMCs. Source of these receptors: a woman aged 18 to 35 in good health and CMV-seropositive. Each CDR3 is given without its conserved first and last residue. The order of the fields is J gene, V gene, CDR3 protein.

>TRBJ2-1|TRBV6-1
VSQVGDNRL
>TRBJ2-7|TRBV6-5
ASSVSGTGSYEQY
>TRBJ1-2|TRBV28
ASTGTYYGYT
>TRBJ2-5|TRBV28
ASSPGTGWETQY
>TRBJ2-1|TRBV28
ASSLISAYNEQF
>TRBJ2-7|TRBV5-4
AGSAGPGLAGEQY
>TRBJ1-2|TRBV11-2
ASRQPGEKLGYT
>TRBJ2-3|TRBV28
ASSLWARFTDTQY
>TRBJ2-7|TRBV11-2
ASSLAQRANEQY
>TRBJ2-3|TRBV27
ASSPTSTDTQY
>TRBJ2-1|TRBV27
ASSLGLAGGEQF
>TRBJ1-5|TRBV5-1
ASSFDADNQPQH
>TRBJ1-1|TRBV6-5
ASILTGGLNTEAF
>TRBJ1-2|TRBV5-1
ASRQPGTGGSPNYGYT
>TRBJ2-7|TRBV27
ASTTGGEGSLEQY
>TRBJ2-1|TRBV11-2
ASSLDRYSGKQF
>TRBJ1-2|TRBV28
ASSSVGGGYGYT
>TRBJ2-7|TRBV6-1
ASSKDRPLTYEQY
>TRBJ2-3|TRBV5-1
ASSLAGQGSSDTQY
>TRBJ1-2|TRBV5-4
ASSKDGLYGYT
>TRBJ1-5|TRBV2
ASSARYYSNQPQH
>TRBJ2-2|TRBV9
ASSDRTRSATGELF
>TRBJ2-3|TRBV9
ASSVGRQGTDTQY
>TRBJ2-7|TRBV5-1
ASCLEDGYEQY
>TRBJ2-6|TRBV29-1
SVEDRDTGANVLT
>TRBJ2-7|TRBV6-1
ASSWTAYEQY
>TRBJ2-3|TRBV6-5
ASSPGQASDTQY
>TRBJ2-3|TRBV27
ASSRDRGSDTQY
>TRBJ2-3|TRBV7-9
ASSLLGTNSPDTQY
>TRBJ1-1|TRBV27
ASSFLSGAGTEAF
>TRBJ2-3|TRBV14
ASSQDKTSGRGDTQY
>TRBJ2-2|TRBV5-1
ASSRGGLAGAGELF
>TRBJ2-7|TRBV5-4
ASSLVAGEIYEQY
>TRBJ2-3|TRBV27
ASSTTDTQY
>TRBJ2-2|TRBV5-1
ASSPPRTGGFTGELF
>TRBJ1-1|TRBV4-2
ASSQGGLRDLNTEAF
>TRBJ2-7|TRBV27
ASSFGVIYEQY
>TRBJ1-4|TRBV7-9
ASSLGQGLEKLF